The 22 T cell receptor beta chains given below trace back to one sample, sequenced in a study of blood T cell repertoires in COVID-19. Assay: immunoSEQ multiplex PCR; the TCRdb copy retains only in-frame clones and omits some. This sample has under 30,000 clones; approximately 89% occur once, and the top ten carry approximately 19%. Input material: peripheral blood. Receptors were obtained from a human donor in a cohort sampled during active COVID-19.

The CDR3 loop is CASSDFSGEQFF. In DNA, the CDR3 is TGTGCCAGCAGTGATTTTAGCGGTGAGCAGTTCTTC. V and J are TRBV2 and TRBJ2-1; a weak D match, TRBD2 (6 bases). Deletions cut 3 bases from V and 9 bases from J, with 9 bases between. This CDR3 is 12 amino acids long. CDR1 and CDR2 (germline): SNHLY, FYNNEI.

The chain has TRBV6-5 and TRBJ1-2; 9 nucleotides match TRBD1. Looked up from germline, CDR1 is MNHEY and CDR2 is SVGAGI. This CDR3 is 14 amino acids long. Trimming at V came to 6 bases and at J to 4 bases, leaving 6 bases not matched to a gene. DNA of the CDR3: TGTGCCAGCAGGAACAGGGGGCCTGGCTATGGCTACACCTTC. It encodes CASRNRGPGYGYTF.

V usage is TRBV19 and J usage is TRBJ2-6; 8 positions match TRBD1. The CDR3 spans 15 residues. The junction had 6 bases not matched to a gene; V was cut back by 6 bases and J by 5 bases. Germline V gives CDR1 LNHDA, CDR2 SQIVND (reference sequence). This CDR3 reads CASSRQGLRANVLTF. In DNA form, the CDR3 reads TGTGCCAGTAGCCGACAGGGGCTCAGGGCCAACGTCCTGACTTTC.

The rearrangement links TRBV6-5 to TRBJ1-5; 7 bases line up with TRBD1. Trimming cost V 6 bases and J 5 bases; bases outside gene matches: 7. The length of the CDR3 is 14 residues. The germline CDR1 and CDR2 sequences are MNHEY and SVGAGI. CDR3 sequence reads: CASRTQQGHQPQHF. The CDR3 DNA sequence: TGTGCCAGCAGAACACAACAGGGGCATCAGCCCCAGCATTTT.

The chain uses TRBV25-1 and TRBJ1-2; 7 nucleotides match TRBD1. The CDR3 extends over 13 amino acids. J gave up 3 bases and V 3 bases, and 1 base lay outside the gene matches. Germline V gene data show CDR1 as MGHDK and CDR2 as SYGVNS. Written as DNA, the CDR3 is TGTGCCAGCAGTGAGGGACAGTACTATGGCTACACCTTC. This codes for CASSEGQYYGYTF.

The V call is TRBV9, the J call TRBJ1-1; maybe TRBD1 (6 bases). Between the trimmed V and J ends, which lost 0 bases and 5 bases, there was a span of 14 bases. There are 15 residues in the CDR3. CDR1 is SGDLS and CDR2 is YYNGEE in the germline V gene. CDR3 sequence: CASSVGVTGTTEAFF. In DNA form, the CDR3 reads TGTGCCAGCAGCGTAGGAGTTACAGGGACAACTGAAGCTTTCTTT.

The chain couples TRBV4-1 to TRBJ2-6; possibly TRBD1 for D (6 bases). Germline CDR1 MGHRA, CDR2 YSYEKL. V lost 1 base and J 4 bases, leaving 17 bases between the germline ends. This CDR3 comprises 18 residues. The CDR3 reads CASSQGSRGGVGANVLTF. The CDR3 coding sequence is TGCGCCAGCAGCCAAGGGAGCAGGGGCGGAGTGGGGGCCAACGTCCTGACTTTC.

The rearrangement uses TRBV19 and TRBJ2-1; no clear D. This CDR3 comprises 15 residues. Germline loops: CDR1 LNHDA, CDR2 SQIVND (reference sequence). CDR3 amino acids: CVVAPPGFTYNEQFF. The CDR3 region has the DNA TGTGTCGTCGCCCCCCCCGGGTTCACCTACAATGAGCAGTTCTTC.

The chain joins TRBV6-5 to TRBJ2-2, with no clear D. Germline assignment: CDR1 MNHEY and CDR2 SVGAGI. Between the trimmed V and J ends, which lost 6 bases and 4 bases, there was a span of 6 bases. The CDR3 sequence is 12 residues long. CDR3 sequence reads: CASRFVTGELFF. In nucleotides, the CDR3 is TGTGCCAGCAGGTTCGTCACCGGGGAGCTGTTTTTT.

The chain recombines TRBV12-5 with TRBJ1-1; D call uncertain. From germline, CDR1 is LGHNT and CDR2 FRNRAP. The CDR3 is 13 amino acids. The ends were cut back, 6 bases at V and 1 base at J, with 9 bases in the middle. The DNA for the CDR3 is TGTGCTAGTGGGACCTCGGGGAACACTGAAGCTTTCTTT. The encoded protein is CASGTSGNTEAFF.

In this sample, this clone turned up once. The rearrangement joins TRBV19 to TRBJ2-3, with 9 bases lining up with TRBD2. The CDR3 has 16 amino acids. V was clipped by 4 bases and J by 0 bases; unmatched bases: 5. Germline CDR1 LNHDA, CDR2 SQIVND (reference sequence). In nucleotides, the CDR3 is TGTGCCAGTAGTACCCAAGCGGGGGGAAGCACAGATACGCAGTATTTT. This encodes CASSTQAGGSTDTQYF. Together with reference TRBV19 and TRBJ2-3, the CDR3 gives the full variable domain: DGGITQSPKYLFRKEGQNVTLSCEQNLNHDAMYWYRQDPGQGLRLIYYSQIVNDFQKGDIAEGYSVSREKKESFPLTVTSAQKNPTAFYLCASSTQAGGSTDTQYFGPGTRLTVL.

The chain employs TRBV5-8 and TRBJ2-1; 8 nucleotides align to TRBD2. The germline V gene encodes CDR1 SGHTS and CDR2 YDEGEE. This CDR3 region has 15 residues. After removal of 4 bases from V and 1 base from J, the junction contained 4 bases not matched to a gene. CDR3 in DNA: TGTGCCAGCAGCCCTCGACTAGCGTCCTACAATGAGCAGTTCTTC. This codes for CASSPRLASYNEQFF.

V gene TRBV7-9 combines with J gene TRBJ1-3; D perhaps matches TRBD1 (5 bases). The CDR3 runs 17 residues. The germline gives CDR1 SEHNR, CDR2 FQNEAQ (reference sequence). V was cut by 5 bases and J by 1 base, with 18 bases left in between. The CDR3 coding sequence is TGTGCCAGCAGCACCCCCCCCGGGGGTGAGTCTGGAAACACCATATATTTT. This translates into CASSTPPGGESGNTIYF.

The chain links TRBV9 to TRBJ1-2, with a possible D match to TRBD1 (6 bases). The CDR3 totals 13 residues. Germline lookup yields CDR1 SGDLS and CDR2 YYNGEE. The V end was cut by 3 bases, the J end by 8 bases, with 14 bases between. CDR3 region: CASSAGGAGGYTF. The DNA of the CDR3 is TGTGCCAGCAGCGCCGGGGGGGCGGGCGGCTACACCTTC. Supplemented by reference TRBV9 and TRBJ1-2, the full variable domain reads DSGVTQTPKHLITATGQRVTLRCSPRSGDLSVYWYQQSLDQGLQFLIQYYNGEERAKGNILERFSAQQFPDLHSELNLSSLELGDSALYFCASSAGGAGGYTFGSGTRLTVV.

This chain connects TRBV7-2 to TRBJ2-3; 7 bases match TRBD2. The CDR3 runs to 19 residues. CDR1 is SGHTA, CDR2 FQGNSA, per germline. V lost 4 bases, J lost 1 base, and 17 bases stayed unmatched. In nucleotides, the CDR3 is TGTGCCAGCAGCTCCGAGCGGGGAAGGTACAATTTAGGCACAGATACGCAGTATTTT. It encodes CASSSERGRYNLGTDTQYF.

The J gene is TRBJ2-7, the V gene TRBV28; D is unclear. The CDR3 runs 20 residues. Between the trimmed V and J ends, which lost 3 bases and 3 bases, there was a span of 30 bases. Germline V gene data show CDR1 as MDHEN and CDR2 as SYDVKM. DNA for the CDR3: TGTGCCAGCAGTTTTACCTCACCCACCCTTGGCTCGGAATCTAGCTACGAGCAGTACTTC. Residues: CASSFTSPTLGSESSYEQYF.

The chain links TRBV7-6 to TRBJ1-5, with a weak D call TRBD1 (5 bases). Trimming took 0 bases from V and 7 from J, leaving 13 bases between them. Germline values: CDR1 SGHVS, CDR2 FNYEAQ. The CDR3 length is 15 residues. CDR3 nucleotide sequence: TGTGCCAGCAGCTTAGCGGACACCGGGAGACAGCCCCAGCATTTT. Its protein product is CASSLADTGRQPQHF.

CDR3 nucleotides: TGTGCCAGCCGCCCCACAGGCAGCTCCTACGAGCAGTACTTC. Translation: CASRPTGSSYEQYF. The V call is TRBV6-6, the J call TRBJ2-7, with D maybe TRBD1 (5 bases). The CDR3 totals 14 residues. CDR1 and CDR2 (germline): MNHNY, SVGAGI (reference sequence). Deletions cut 8 bases from V and 0 bases from J, with 14 bases between.

The chain has TRBV19 and TRBJ2-1; the D is unclear. In germline, CDR1 is LNHDA, CDR2 SQIVND (reference sequence). The V end lost 4 bases, the J end lost 9 bases, and 16 bases lay between the germline ends. The CDR3 runs 14 residues. CDR3 in amino acids: CASSTPGSISEQFF. The DNA for the CDR3 is TGTGCCAGTAGTACCCCTGGTAGCATCAGTGAGCAGTTCTTC.

This chain joins TRBV6-5 and TRBJ2-1; D is uncertain. This CDR3 has 15 amino acids. CDR1 and CDR2 from the germline V gene are MNHEY and SVGAGI. The V end was cut by 6 bases, the J end by 4 bases, with 16 bases between. The CDR3 loop reads CASRLGKTSYNEQFF. In DNA form, the CDR3 reads TGTGCCAGCAGGCTCGGAAAGACATCTTACAATGAGCAGTTCTTC.

The rearrangement links TRBV7-6 to TRBJ2-5; 14 bases map to TRBD2. The germline V gene encodes CDR1 SGHVS and CDR2 FNYEAQ. The CDR3 contains 17 residues. V trimming: 2 bases; J trimming: 3 bases; junction bases outside the gene matches: 5. CDR3 loop: CASSLRQGLAGEETQYF. CDR3 bases: TGTGCCAGCAGCTTACGTCAGGGACTAGCGGGAGAAGAGACCCAGTACTTC. The complete variable domain, with remaining parts taken from reference TRBV7-6 and TRBJ2-5, reads GAGVSQSPRYKVTKRGQDVALRCDPISGHVSLYWYRQALGQGPEFLTYFNYEAQQDKSGLPNDRFSAERPEGSISTLTIQRTEQRDSAMYRCASSLRQGLAGEETQYFGPGTRLLVL.

The J gene is TRBJ1-3, the V gene TRBV5-4; D possibly corresponds to TRBD1 (5 bases). Per germline, CDR1 SGHNT and CDR2 YYREEE (reference sequence). The CDR3 loop spans 15 amino acids. Trimming removed 4 bases from V and 0 bases from J, with 11 bases in between. The CDR3 reads CASSGDFLSGNTIYF. In DNA form, the CDR3 reads TGTGCCAGCAGCGGGGACTTTCTCTCTGGAAACACCATATATTTT.